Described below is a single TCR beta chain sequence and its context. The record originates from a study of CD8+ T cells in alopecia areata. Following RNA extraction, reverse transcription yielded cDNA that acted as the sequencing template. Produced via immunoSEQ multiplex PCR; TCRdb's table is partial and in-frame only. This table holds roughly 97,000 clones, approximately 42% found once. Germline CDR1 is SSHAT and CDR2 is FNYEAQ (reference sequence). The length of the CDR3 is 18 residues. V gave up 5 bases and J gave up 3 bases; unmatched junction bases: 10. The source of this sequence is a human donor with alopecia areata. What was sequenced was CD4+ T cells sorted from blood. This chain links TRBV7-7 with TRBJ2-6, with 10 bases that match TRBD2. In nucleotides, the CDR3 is TGTGCCAGCAGCCGAGGCCTAGCGGGAGTTAGTGGGGCCAACGTCCTGACTTTC. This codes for CASSRGLAGVSGANVLTF. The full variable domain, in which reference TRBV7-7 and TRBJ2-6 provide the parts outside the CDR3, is GAGVSQSPRYKVTKRGQDVTLRCDPISSHATLYWYQQALGQGPEFLTYFNYEAQPDKSGLPSDRFSAERPEGSISTLTIQRTEQRDSAMYRCASSRGLAGVSGANVLTFGAGSRLTVL.